Here is one T cell receptor (beta chain) with its context. Assay used: immunoSEQ multiplex PCR; TCRdb lists only in-frame clones, some missing. The sample yields approximately 200,000 clones, roughly 84% seen once. This sample was taken from a study of blood T cell repertoires in COVID-19. Study as a whole: Donors in the United States, Italy and Spain gave samples during acute or convalescent COVID-19. T cells, B-cell-depleted T cells, or PBMCs provided the cDNA or gDNA that served as material.

Germline CDR1 SGHNT, CDR2 YYREEE (reference sequence). The CDR3 runs 17 residues. With V trimmed by 4 bases and J by 8 bases, 11 bases remained unmatched. Specimen: peripheral blood. The chain links TRBV5-4 to TRBJ2-1, with 14 bases aligning to TRBD2. The receptor was derived from a woman aged 25 to 39 who had recovered from COVID-19. CDR3 protein: CASSQPGTSGSRDEQFF. CDR3 sequence (DNA): TGTGCCAGCAGCCAACCGGGGACTAGCGGGAGTAGGGATGAGCAGTTCTTC. Together with reference TRBV5-4 and TRBJ2-1, the CDR3 gives the full variable domain: ETGVTQSPTHLIKTRGQQVTLRCSSQSGHNTVSWYQQALGQGPQFIFQYYREEENGRGNFPPRFSGLQFPNYSSELNVNALELDDSALYLCASSQPGTSGSRDEQFFGPGTRLTVL.